The T cell receptor beta chain described here comes from a study of blood T cell repertoires in COVID-19. Study-wide context: Researchers got acute and convalescent COVID-19 samples from the United States, Italy and Spain. PBMCs, B-cell-depleted T cells, or T cells provided the cDNA or gDNA that made up the material.

Trimming took off 2 bases at V and 0 bases at J, with 7 bases between the two ends. Germline CDR1 is MDHEN and CDR2 is SYDVKM. The CDR3 covers 15 residues. Authors' methods: Estimated nucleated cell counts came from reference gene primer amplification. Here immunoSEQ multiplex PCR was the method, and the copy in TCRdb shows in-frame clones only, minus some. The V and J calls and clone size were taken over from that table, and D and trimming were inferred from the DNA. Here the sample spans roughly 500,000 clones, 80% to 90% being singletons. This clone has only one observation. This sequence was found in a human donor in a cohort sampled during active COVID-19. Sample: peripheral blood. The rearrangement links TRBV28 to TRBJ1-4; D unclear. CDR3 bases: TGTGCCAGCAGTTTAACGGGGACAACTAATGAAAAACTGTTTTTT. Translated: CASSLTGTTNEKLFF.